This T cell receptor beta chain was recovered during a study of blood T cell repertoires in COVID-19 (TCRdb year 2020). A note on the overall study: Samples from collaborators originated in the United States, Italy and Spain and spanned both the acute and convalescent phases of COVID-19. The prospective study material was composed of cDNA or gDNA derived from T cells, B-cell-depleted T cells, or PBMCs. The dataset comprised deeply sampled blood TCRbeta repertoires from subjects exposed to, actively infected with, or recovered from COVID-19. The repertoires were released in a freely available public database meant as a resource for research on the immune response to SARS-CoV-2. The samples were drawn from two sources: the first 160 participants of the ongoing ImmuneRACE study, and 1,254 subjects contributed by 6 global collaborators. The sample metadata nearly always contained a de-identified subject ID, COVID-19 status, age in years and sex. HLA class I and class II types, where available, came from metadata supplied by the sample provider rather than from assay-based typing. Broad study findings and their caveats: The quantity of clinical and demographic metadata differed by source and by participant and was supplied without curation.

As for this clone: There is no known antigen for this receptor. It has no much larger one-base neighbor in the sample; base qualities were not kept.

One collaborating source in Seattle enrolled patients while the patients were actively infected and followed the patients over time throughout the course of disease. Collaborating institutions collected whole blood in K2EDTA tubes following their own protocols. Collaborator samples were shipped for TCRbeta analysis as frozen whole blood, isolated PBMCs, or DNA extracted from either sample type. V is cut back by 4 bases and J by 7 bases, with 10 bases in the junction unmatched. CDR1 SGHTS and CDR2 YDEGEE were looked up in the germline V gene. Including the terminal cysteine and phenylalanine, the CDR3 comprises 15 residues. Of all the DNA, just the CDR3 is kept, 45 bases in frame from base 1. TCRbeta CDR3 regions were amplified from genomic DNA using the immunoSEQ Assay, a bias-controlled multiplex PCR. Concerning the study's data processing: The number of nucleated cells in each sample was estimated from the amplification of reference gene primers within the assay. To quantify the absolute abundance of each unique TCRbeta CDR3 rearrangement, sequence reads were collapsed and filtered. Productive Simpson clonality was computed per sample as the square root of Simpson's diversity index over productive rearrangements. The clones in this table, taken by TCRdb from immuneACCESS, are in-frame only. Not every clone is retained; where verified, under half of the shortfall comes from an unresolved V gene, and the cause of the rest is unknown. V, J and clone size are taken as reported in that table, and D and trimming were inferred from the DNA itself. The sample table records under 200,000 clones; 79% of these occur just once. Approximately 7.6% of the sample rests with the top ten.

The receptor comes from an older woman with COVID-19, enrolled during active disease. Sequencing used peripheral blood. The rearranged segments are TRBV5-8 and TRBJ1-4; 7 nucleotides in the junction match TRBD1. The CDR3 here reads CASSISGGRSEKLFF. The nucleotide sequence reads TGTGCCAGCAGCATATCAGGGGGTCGATCTGAAAAACTGTTTTTT.